This passage covers 19 T cell receptor beta chains from one sample sequenced in a study of cytomegalovirus exposure and HLA in healthy donors. Both 60 Vbeta primers and 13 Jbeta primers went into the PCR. Sequencing was performed with immunoSEQ multiplex PCR; in TCRdb, only in-frame clones are kept and a portion is missing. The table records some 120,000 clones, roughly 69% of them present only once. Sequencing used PBMCs. The receptors were sampled from a human donor in good health.

The count of this clone is one. The rearrangement joins TRBV18 to TRBJ2-3; 7 bases map to TRBD2. CDR3 length equals 15 residues. Germline CDR1 KGHSH, CDR2 LQKENI. Trimming removed 4 bases from V and 4 bases from J; junction bases left unmatched: 8. The chain's CDR3 is CASSQTSFVPDTQYF. The CDR3 nucleotides read TGTGCCAGCTCACAGACTAGCTTTGTACCAGATACGCAGTATTTT.

V usage is TRBV7-3 and J usage is TRBJ2-7, with TRBD1 matching 8 bases. CDR1 and CDR2 (germline): SGHTA, FQGTGA. The CDR3 runs 16 residues. V was clipped by 5 bases and J by 2 bases; unmatched bases: 11. The DNA for the CDR3 is TGTGCCAGCAGCCCCAGGGGGCAGGGGAAAACCTACGAGCAGTACTTC. Its protein is CASSPRGQGKTYEQYF.

V usage is TRBV19 and J usage is TRBJ1-1, with 9 bases fitting TRBD1. The ends lost 4 bases at V and 7 bases at J; junction bases unmatched: 10. The germline CDR1 and CDR2 sequences are LNHDA and SQIVND (reference sequence). This CDR3 has 15 amino acids. The DNA for the CDR3 is TGTGCCAGTAGTACGGACAGGGGAGGGCCCGGTGAAGCTTTCTTT. Protein: CASSTDRGGPGEAFF.

V is TRBV5-1 and J is TRBJ2-3, with 10 bases aligning to TRBD2. The CDR3 is 17 amino acids. CDR1 and CDR2 (germline): SGHRS, YFSETQ. J lost 2 bases, V lost 3 bases, and 9 bases had no gene match. The CDR3 region is CASSSSWTSGYTDTQYF. The DNA of the CDR3 is TGCGCCAGCAGCTCCAGCTGGACTAGCGGATACACAGATACGCAGTATTTT.

This chain links TRBV7-9 with TRBJ2-7, with TRBD2 matching 7 bases. The CDR3 extends over 14 amino acids. Losses at the gene ends were 1 base for V and 3 bases for J; bases not matched to a gene: 3. Germline CDR1 is SEHNR and CDR2 is FQNEAQ (reference sequence). The CDR3 reads CASSLGWEGYEQYF. Written as DNA, the CDR3 is TGTGCCAGCAGCTTAGGTTGGGAGGGCTACGAGCAGTACTTC.

The gene calls are TRBV5-1 and TRBJ1-2, with D maybe TRBD1 (6 bases). CDR3 size: 14 residues. Germline V CDR1 and CDR2: SGHRS, YFSETQ. The V end was cut by 6 bases, the J end by 8 bases, with 20 bases between. The CDR3 DNA is TGCGCCAGCACTAATACGGGGGGGCAGAAAGGCTACACCTTC. Translating gives CASTNTGGQKGYTF.

This chain connects TRBV30 to TRBJ2-7; 8 bases map to TRBD1. The CDR3 is made up of 13 amino acids. CDR1 is GTSNPN and CDR2 is SVGIG in the germline V gene (reference sequence). Trimming took 5 bases from V and 5 from J; bases not matched to a gene: 8. The DNA for the CDR3 is TGTGCCTGGGGGCTTGGACAGGGAGACGAGCAGTACTTC. It specifies CAWGLGQGDEQYF. Full variable domain (rest looked up from reference TRBV30 and TRBJ2-7): SQTIHQWPATLVQPVGSPLSLECTVEGTSNPNLYWYRQAAGRGLQLLFYSVGIGQISSEVPQNLSASRPQDRQFILSSKKLLLSDSGFYLCAWGLGQGDEQYFGPGTRLTVT.

The chain couples TRBV15 to TRBJ2-5; D remains ambiguous. Germline lookup yields CDR1 LNHNV and CDR2 YYDKDF (reference sequence). V lost 3 bases and J 10 bases, leaving 21 bases between the germline ends. The CDR3 extends over 15 amino acids. This chain's CDR3 is CATSSGTGAEMDQYF. In DNA form, the CDR3 reads TGTGCCACCAGCAGTGGTACTGGTGCGGAAATGGACCAGTACTTC.

The chain has TRBV28 and TRBJ2-5, with 11 bases lining up with TRBD1. Germline CDR1 reads MDHEN; CDR2 reads SYDVKM. V shed 2 bases, J shed 4 bases, and the junction held 9 bases outside the gene matches. This CDR3 contains 17 residues. CDR3 sequence (DNA): TGTGCCAGCAGTTTAAGGCACCCGGGACAGGGGGGAGAGACCCAGTACTTC. This translates into CASSLRHPGQGGETQYF.

The chain uses TRBV13 and TRBJ2-3, with 8 bases aligning to TRBD1. The CDR3 loop spans 15 amino acids. With 5 bases clipped from V and 4 bases from J, the junction kept 8 bases outside the gene matches. Per the germline V gene, CDR1 is PRHDT and CDR2 is FYEKMQ (reference sequence). This CDR3 reads CASSPQGVGADTQYF. The CDR3 nucleotides are TGTGCCAGCAGCCCACAGGGGGTGGGCGCAGATACGCAGTATTTT.

This clone has just a few counts. The chain combines TRBV4-1 with TRBJ2-2, with D tentatively TRBD2 (6 bases). Germline V gene lookup returns CDR1 MGHRA and CDR2 YSYEKL. Trimming stripped 3 bases from V and 7 bases from J, with 18 bases between. The CDR3 has 16 amino acids. The CDR3 DNA is TGCGCCAGCAGCCACCAGGGAGGTTTTCTTGACGGGGAGCTGTTTTTT. Protein product: CASSHQGGFLDGELFF.

The chain recombines TRBV11-2 with TRBJ1-1; D gene unclear. This CDR3 has 13 residues. Trimming stripped 0 bases from V and 10 bases from J, with 12 bases between. Germline V lookup: CDR1 SGHAT, CDR2 FQNNGV. CDR3 region: CASSLDRRGRAFF. The CDR3 coding sequence is TGTGCCAGCAGCTTAGATAGGAGAGGGAGAGCTTTCTTT.

This chain uses TRBV10-3 with TRBJ1-4, with D possibly being TRBD1 (6 bases). The CDR3 has 12 amino acids. Germline V gives CDR1 ENHRY, CDR2 SYGVKD. The CDR3 DNA sequence: TGTGCGGTAGGACAGCTCAATGAAAAACTGTTTTTT. Encoded protein: CAVGQLNEKLFF.

The rearrangement uses TRBV7-8 and TRBJ2-2; TRBD2 aligns across 7 bases. With V trimmed by 5 bases and J by 4 bases, 19 bases remained unmatched. Per germline, CDR1 SGHVS and CDR2 FQNEAQ. The CDR3 runs to 19 residues. The CDR3 reads CASSINTFTGTTGTGELFF. Here the CDR3 DNA reads TGTGCCAGCAGCATAAATACTTTTACCGGGACTACCGGCACCGGGGAGCTGTTTTTT.

The count of this clone is one. The chain is built from TRBV15 and TRBJ2-3; D is unresolved. Germline loops: CDR1 LNHNV, CDR2 YYDKDF (reference sequence). The CDR3 runs 12 residues. Deletions cut 0 bases from V and 8 bases from J, with 6 bases between. CDR3 protein: CATSRDRSTQYF. Written as DNA, the CDR3 is TGTGCCACCAGCAGAGATCGGAGTACGCAGTATTTT. The whole variable domain, filled in from reference TRBV15 and TRBJ2-3, reads DAMVIQNPRYQVTQFGKPVTLSCSQTLNHNVMYWYQQKSSQAPKLLFHYYDKDFNNEADTPDNFQSRRPNTSFCFLDIRSPGLGDTAMYLCATSRDRSTQYFGPGTRLTVL.

J is TRBJ2-3 and V is TRBV11-3; D may be TRBD2 (6 bases). CDR3 length: 14 residues. Trimming stripped 5 bases from V and 4 bases from J, with 13 bases between. CDR1 is SGHNT and CDR2 is YENEEA in the germline V gene. The DNA for the CDR3 is TGTGCCAGCAGCCGGGACTCTGCGGCAGATACGCAGTATTTT. Protein sequence: CASSRDSAADTQYF.

V and J are TRBV19 and TRBJ1-1; no firm D call. V was cut by 5 bases and J by 4 bases, with 11 bases left in between. Germline-derived CDR1 and CDR2 are LNHDA and SQIVND (reference sequence). CDR3 size: 13 residues. The CDR3 spells CASSVFRGTEAFF. Written as DNA, the CDR3 is TGTGCCAGTAGTGTGTTCCGGGGCACTGAAGCTTTCTTT.

A few counts support this clone. The chain combines TRBV20-1 with TRBJ1-2; D unresolved. Germline values: CDR1 DFQATT, CDR2 SNEGSKA (reference sequence). The CDR3 consists of 11 residues. This chain's CDR3 is CRKTGSFGDTF. Written as DNA, the CDR3 is TGCAGAAAAACCGGTTCTTTCGGGGACACCTTC.

This clone occurred a few times. This chain uses TRBV6-1 with TRBJ2-3; 9 bases map to TRBD2. Germline values: CDR1 MNHNS, CDR2 SASEGT. V trimming: 1 base; J trimming: 2 bases; junction bases outside the gene matches: 4. The CDR3 has 16 amino acids. Here the CDR3 DNA reads TGTGCCAGCAGTGAAGACCCTAGCGGGGACACAGATACGCAGTATTTT. Amino acid sequence: CASSEDPSGDTDTQYF.